The T cell receptor beta chain under discussion was sequenced for a study of CD8+ T cells in alopecia areata. CDR1 is GTSNPN, CDR2 SVGIG, per germline (reference sequence). There are 12 residues in the CDR3. The V end lost 3 bases, the J end lost 7 bases, and 9 bases lay between the germline ends. Study-wide points: Having one nonresponder leaves uncertain how baseline CD8+ expansion relates to response. Numerous clones, expanded in lesions, remained in scalp and blood during tofacitinib. Tofacitinib produced a significant decrease in scalp clonality and in expanded CD8+ clones among the top 100.

Turning to this clone: What it binds is unknown.

Sequencing templates came from extracted RNA that was reverse transcribed into cDNA. TCRdb's table, derived via immunoSEQ multiplex PCR, lists solely in-frame clones and lacks some. Altogether 150,000 to 200,000 clones are present, approximately 65% being singletons, with the ten largest covering roughly 0.85%. Described treatment: oral pan-JAK inhibitor, 5-10 mg twice daily. The chain has TRBV30 and TRBJ2-2, with D possibly being TRBD1 (6 bases). This material consisted of CD4+ T cells sorted from blood, taken at week 4, from a patient treated with tofacitinib. This clonotype was sampled from a human donor with alopecia areata. The CDR3 sequence: CAWSKGVGELFF. CDR3 DNA sequence: TGTGCCTGGAGCAAGGGGGTCGGGGAGCTGTTTTTT.